These 6 T cell receptor beta chains came from one sample sequenced in a study of CD8+ T cells in alopecia areata. Stated treatment: oral pan-JAK inhibitor, 5-10 mg twice daily. Sequencing used cDNA as its template, made by extracting RNA and reverse transcribing it. TCRdb keeps only in-frame clones here, not all; method: immunoSEQ multiplex PCR. The table shows 64,000 or so clones, with just over 45% occurring only once. The source was CD8+ T cells sorted from blood, collected at approximately week 36, from a patient treated with tofacitinib. The receptor source for this set is a human donor with alopecia areata.

This clone has just a few counts. This chain links TRBV9 with TRBJ2-6; no clear D gene. The germline V and J ends were trimmed by 3 bases and 4 bases, with 5 bases remaining between them. The germline CDR1 and CDR2 sequences are SGDLS and YYNGEE. The CDR3 is 13 residues long. The CDR3 bases are TGTGCCAGCAGCGGGGGAGGGGCCAACGTCCTGACTTTC. Protein: CASSGGGANVLTF.

This clone was counted between two and nine times. The CDR3 DNA follows: TGCAGCGTTGAAGTAGGGTTCACCGGGGAGCTGTTTTTT. Residues: CSVEVGFTGELFF. This rearrangement joins TRBV29-1 to TRBJ2-2, with D unclear. The V and J ends lost 1 base and 4 bases respectively, with 7 bases between them. Germline assignment: CDR1 SQVTM and CDR2 ANQGSEA. The CDR3 length is 13 residues.

The V and J genes are TRBV5-6 and TRBJ2-1, with 12 bases identical to TRBD2. J lost 6 bases, V lost 5 bases, and 9 bases had no gene match. This CDR3 is 16 amino acids long. CDR1 SGHDT and CDR2 YYEEEE come from the germline V gene. The CDR3 DNA reads TGTGCCAGCAGACCCCGACTAGCGGGAGCGGGCAATGAGCAGTTCTTC. Amino acid sequence: CASRPRLAGAGNEQFF.

This clone came up a few times. The chain has TRBV25-1 and TRBJ2-1; no reliable D call. V lost 2 bases to trimming and J lost 2 bases, with 7 bases between them. There are 14 residues in the CDR3. CDR1 MGHDK and CDR2 SYGVNS come from the germline V gene. CDR3 nucleotides: TGTGCCAGCAGTGAAGCGGCTCCCTACAATGAGCAGTTCTTC. It specifies CASSEAAPYNEQFF.

This chain uses TRBV11-2 with TRBJ2-1, with 13 bases identical to TRBD2. CDR3 length: 13 amino acids. Per germline, CDR1 SGHAT and CDR2 FQNNGV. The J segment lost 15 bases and the V segment lost 3 bases, leaving 5 bases of the junction unmatched. Written as DNA, the CDR3 is TGTGCCAGCAGCTTCGGACTAGCGGGAGTCCGGTTCTTC. Its protein is CASSFGLAGVRFF.

This clone showed up just a few times. V is TRBV28 and J is TRBJ2-7; a weak D match, TRBD1 (5 bases). CDR3 length: 12 residues. V was clipped by 6 bases and J by 3 bases, with 9 bases between them. CDR1 MDHEN and CDR2 SYDVKM come from the germline V gene. CDR3 sequence reads: CASRWGGYEQYF. For the CDR3, the DNA is TGTGCCAGCAGATGGGGCGGCTACGAGCAGTACTTC.